This T cell receptor (beta chain) was identified during a study of post-analysis software for immune sequencing data. Study in general: Disease courses included relapsing-remitting, secondary progressive and progressive-relapsing multiple sclerosis.

Regarding this clonotype: Its target is unknown.

Germline lookup yields CDR1 SGHRS and CDR2 YFSETQ. This CDR3 is 14 amino acids long. Trimming stripped 0 bases from V and 2 bases from J, with 9 bases between. Study-wide points: Diversity measured as normalized Chao1 was significantly lower in multiple sclerosis patients than in controls. Strong co-clustering by F measure linked samples that shared a preparation batch. Four or five TRBV segments occurring more often in patients than controls included TRBV5-6, TRBV5-1 and TRBV20-1.

Presence of unique molecular identifiers characterized the TCR beta cDNA libraries. About 500,000 cDNA molecules were obtained per 1 to 10 million input T cells. TCRdb independently ran MiXCR on the PCR reads; one entry per CDR3 protein. Among roughly 870,000 distinct CDR3 sequences listed, approximately 57% were seen once. The gene calls are TRBV5-1 and TRBJ2-7; D gene uncertain. The clonotype originates from a girl between 10 and 17 years old with multiple sclerosis. The sample comprised blood. The CDR3 sequence is CASSLASSPYEQYF. The DNA for the CDR3 is TGCGCCAGCAGCTTGGCCAGTTCTCCCTACGAGCAGTACTTC.